This T cell receptor beta chain was captured by sequencing in a study of cytomegalovirus exposure and HLA in healthy donors (dated by TCRdb to the late 2010s). Regarding the study in general: According to a later analysis, one platform produced both the approximately 110 validation repertoires and the roughly 640 repertoires of the first cohort. The study was designed to test whether signatures of past pathogen exposure could be identified by cataloging public T cell receptors. To predict cytomegalovirus infection status, the study brought together high-throughput TCR immunosequencing, statistical association of individual TCRs with disease status, and machine learning. In addition to the first cohort of 666 subjects, a separate validation cohort of 120 different subjects was used. Study-wide conclusions, independent of this receptor: Most TCR sequences were seen in very few donors, while some public TCRs were found in many individuals. Of the cluster scores, 94% were above 0 in a later analysis, which found that TCRs clustered in the first cohort also tended to co-occur in the 120 validation repertoires. The authors suggested that the approach could potentially be extended to other disease states and immunological phenotypes. A later analysis had no HLA typing for the validation cohort, so co-occurrence there was scored across all 110 or so repertoires. Cytomegalovirus status was reported to be diagnosed by the classifier with high specificity and sensitivity in both the original and validation cohorts. In vitro tests confirmed that a few of the cytomegalovirus-associated TCR beta chains recognize cytomegalovirus antigens. A total of roughly 160 TCR beta chains were listed by the study as associated with cytomegalovirus.

This clone was detected only once. Its antigen remains undetermined. The sample holds no much larger clone one base away, and base qualities are not on file. There are 14 amino acids in the CDR3, from cysteine to phenylalanine inclusive. This entry keeps only the CDR3 DNA: 42 bases, framed from base 1. V loses 2 bases, J loses 7 bases, and the germline ends lie 11 bases apart. Sequences MRHNA (CDR1) and SNTAGT (CDR2) are obtained from the germline V gene. Separate from the approximately 700-subject first cohort, the validation cohort of more than 90 subjects was the group to which the donors belonged. The protocol used for the library was the immunoSEQ multiplex PCR assay. The authors' analysis ran thus. A statistical classification framework was built for diagnosing cytomegalovirus status from the catalog of TCR beta chain sequences. Drawn from immuneACCESS, this table holds only the in-frame rearrangements with V and J called that TCRdb kept. Clones are partly lost; checked studies trace under half to an unresolved V gene and leave the rest unexplained. V and J calls and clone size come straight from that table; D and trimming were deduced from the DNA. The table for this sample lists around 49,000 clones; 90% to 95% of them were counted only once. The top ten hold about 7.8% of the sample.

The V and J genes are TRBV6-4 and TRBJ2-2; TRBD2 is a possible D gene, resting on 5 matching bases. What was sequenced was PBMCs. The clonotype originates from a woman aged 18-29 years in good health and CMV-seropositive. CDR3 sequence: CASSDNSEVGELFF. The bases read TGTGCCAGCAGTGACAATAGCGAGGTCGGGGAGCTGTTTTTT.